This is a list of T cell receptor beta chains from one sample in a study of OX40 agonist ivuxolimab in advanced cancers. Libraries were prepared by immunoSEQ multiplex PCR; TCRdb keeps only in-frame clonotypes and omits some of them. The repertoire consists of about 89,000 clones, with 70% to 90% occurring once and the leading ten covering approximately 6.5%. Material: CD4+ or CD8+ T cells sorted from blood, obtained in a trial of the OX40 agonist ivuxolimab. The receptors shown here come from an adult with an advanced solid tumor such as melanoma, head and neck, liver or kidney cancer. CDR3s include the opening cysteine and the closing phenylalanine or tryptophan. The order of the fields is V gene, J gene, CDR3 protein.

TRBV6-6	TRBJ2-2	CASFWENTGELFF
TRBV25-1	TRBJ1-1	CASSEGGPEAFF
TRBV7-3	TRBJ2-7	CASSSGAGGPYEQYF
TRBV9	TRBJ1-3	CASSATDRSSGNTIYF
TRBV5-1	TRBJ2-6	CASSDTGVGSGANVLTF
TRBV6-1	TRBJ1-5	CASSRVTDSNQPQHF
TRBV6-1	TRBJ2-3	CASSEAGVRGTDTQYF
TRBV6-5	TRBJ2-1	CASSYSSGTGYNEQFF
TRBV19	TRBJ1-1	CASSPLPGQGGGSTEAFF
TRBV30	TRBJ1-1	CAWSETGGMNTEAFF
TRBV19	TRBJ1-6	CASQTGTGASPLHF
TRBV6-6	TRBJ2-7	CASSLRDRDEQYF
TRBV10-2	TRBJ2-7	CASREGKASGRSEQYF
TRBV30	TRBJ1-1	CAQGVNTEAFF
TRBV21-1	TRBJ1-2	CASSKNRETNYGYTF
TRBV19	TRBJ2-1	CASSVSVISYNEQFF
TRBV6-1	TRBJ2-1	CASSVQGLAYNEQFF
TRBV5-1	TRBJ1-1	CASSLEQGRTEAFF
TRBV4-1	TRBJ2-4	CASSPGLAISGSKNIQYF
TRBV5-1	TRBJ2-3	CASSPRTRNTDTQYF
TRBV29-1	TRBJ2-1	CSALGLAGGIQSYNEQFF
TRBV11-2	TRBJ1-1	CASSRTTAGTEAFF
TRBV5-8	TRBJ1-2	CASSPGQTTNYGYTF
TRBV5-1	TRBJ1-1	CASSSGEDTEAFF
TRBV27	TRBJ1-2	CASSKSGGANYGYTF
TRBV6-5	TRBJ1-1	CASSLMGIVAEAFF
TRBV7-9	TRBJ1-1	CASSPGIVPLNTEAFF
TRBV7-2	TRBJ2-2	CASSRTSGALETGELFF
TRBV6-5	TRBJ1-2	CASSQVLGLGYTF
TRBV7-8	TRBJ1-5	CASSSQTGGFQPQHF
TRBV5-1	TRBJ2-2	CASSLRGRGNTGELFF
TRBV7-7	TRBJ2-3	CASSLDRTDTQYF
TRBV5-6	TRBJ1-2	CASSSFKVFGRGYTF
TRBV30	TRBJ1-1	CAWSVQENTEAFF
TRBV7-8	TRBJ2-6	CASSLMLISGANVLTF
TRBV6-5	TRBJ1-4	CASRGGWSRNEKLFF
TRBV20-1	TRBJ1-2	CSGRHNYGYTF
TRBV2	TRBJ2-1	CASRDLAGFDEQFF
TRBV9	TRBJ1-2	CASSAGTARDYGYTF
TRBV11-2	TRBJ2-7	CASSFSETYEQYF
TRBV10-3	TRBJ1-1	CAIRTQMNTEAFF
TRBV5-5	TRBJ1-2	CASSPPVLYGYTF
TRBV5-6	TRBJ1-1	CASSVDRVTEAFF
TRBV5-5	TRBJ2-2	CASSRTGGGGELFF
TRBV5-6	-	CASSLMRGGYEQYF
TRBV11-2	TRBJ2-1	CASSLRAGDNEQFF
TRBV10-1	TRBJ1-6	CASSESYGGSPLHF
TRBV4-1	TRBJ2-3	CASSQGQVITDTQYF
TRBV2	TRBJ2-2	CASSAPGLNTGELFF
TRBV5-6	TRBJ1-5	CASSLDSGEAQPQHF
TRBV15	TRBJ1-1	CATSRDITMNTEAFF
TRBV27	TRBJ2-4	CASRSYLAGSAAKNIQYF
TRBV11-1	TRBJ2-7	CASSLARTSYEQYF
TRBV6-6	TRBJ2-7	CASRLSTNLEQYF
TRBV27	TRBJ1-4	CASSRQGSGEKLFF
TRBV21-1	TRBJ1-1	CASSPRQGEGETEAFF
TRBV27	TRBJ1-2	CASSFQGALYGYTF
TRBV2	TRBJ1-6	CASSPDVPGSYNSPLHF
TRBV6-5	TRBJ1-5	CASSTQGRQPQHF